This T cell receptor (beta chain) comes out of a study of blood T cell repertoires in COVID-19. The overall study: Some COVID-19 samples were acute and others convalescent; all came from the United States, Italy and Spain. PBMCs, B-cell-depleted T cells, or T cells provided the cDNA or gDNA that made up the material.

V was pared by 5 bases and J by 5 bases, with 12 bases between. The CDR3 spans 13 residues. CDR1 GTSNPN and CDR2 SVGIG come from the germline V gene (reference sequence). Study processing details: Counts of nucleated cells, estimated from reference gene primer amplification, were obtained. Sequenced by immunoSEQ multiplex PCR; TCRdb stores in-frame clones only, minus some. For V, J and clone size, that table is used; D and trimming come from the DNA. This sample yields roughly 200,000 clones, of which around four fifths are seen a single time; about 27% belongs to the top ten. Sequenced material: peripheral blood. The sequence was obtained from a man aged 35 to 55 with acute or convalescent COVID-19. The chain has TRBV30 and TRBJ1-4, with a possible D match to TRBD1 (5 bases). CDR3 amino acids: CAWDRQMNEKLFF. The CDR3 DNA follows: TGTGCCTGGGACCGACAGATGAATGAAAAACTGTTTTTT.